What follows is one T cell receptor beta chain and its context. This entry comes from a study of T cell changes during pregnancy in multiple sclerosis. Looked up from germline, CDR1 is LNHDA and CDR2 is SQIVND (reference sequence). V shed 3 bases and J shed 6 bases, with 12 bases lying between them. The CDR3 is 13 amino acids. Here immunoSEQ multiplex PCR was the method, and the copy in TCRdb shows in-frame clones only, minus some. The sample has around 69,000 clones; roughly nine tenths are singletons. This rearrangement joins TRBV19 to TRBJ2-7, with D tentatively TRBD1 (5 bases). The sequence derives from a female donor with multiple sclerosis, enrolled in a pregnancy study. Specimen: peripheral blood, collected in the third trimester of pregnancy. CDR3 sequence: CASSIYQGSEQYF. In nucleotides, the CDR3 is TGTGCCAGTAGTATCTATCAGGGCAGCGAGCAGTACTTC.